The 29 T cell receptor beta chains presented below share a single source sample, sequenced in a study of naive and memory T cell subsets. Ligated cDNA underwent four rounds of PCR with nested alpha and beta constant region primers and SP2. TCRdb processed the 5' RACE reads anew with MiXCR; each CDR3 protein has one entry. The sample lists 45,000 to 55,000 distinct CDR3 sequences; around 4.7% were seen once. A UMI-containing oligonucleotide was joined by 3' ligation to the TCR cDNA template. Receptors were obtained from a female donor in good health.

This sequence joins TRBV4-2 and TRBJ2-1; D call uncertain. Trimming shortened V by 4 bases and J by 5 bases, and 15 bases separated the two germline ends. Germline V gene sequence: CDR1 LGHNA, CDR2 YNFKEQ. This CDR3 has 15 amino acids. The CDR3 sequence: CASSRASTWDNEQFF. The CDR3 DNA reads as TGTGCCAGCAGCCGCGCTAGTACCTGGGACAATGAGCAGTTCTTC.

This clonotype appeared many times. The V and J genes are TRBV5-1 and TRBJ1-5; the D is unclear. The CDR3 spans 15 residues. V was pared by 0 bases and J by 0 bases, with 7 bases between. Germline loops: CDR1 SGHRS, CDR2 YFSETQ. The CDR3 protein is CASSLVPDSNQPQHF. CDR3 DNA: TGCGCCAGCAGCTTGGTTCCGGATAGCAATCAGCCCCAGCATTTT.

This clonotype was detected many times. This chain links TRBV10-1 with TRBJ1-1; D gene ambiguous. V was pared by 0 bases and J by 4 bases, with 9 bases between. CDR1 is WNHNN, CDR2 SYGVQD, per germline (reference sequence). This CDR3 contains 14 residues. Here the CDR3 DNA reads TGCGCCAGCAGTGAGTCGAGCGCTGTCACTGAAGCTTTCTTT. As protein: CASSESSAVTEAFF.

This clonotype showed up just a few times. This chain connects TRBV12-3 or TRBV12-4 to TRBJ1-1; D is ambiguous. Deletions cut 2 bases from V and 0 bases from J, with 10 bases between. This CDR3 contains 15 residues. CDR3 DNA sequence: TGTGCCAGCAGTTTATTCTCCTCAGTGAACACTGAAGCTTTCTTT. Its translation is CASSLFSSVNTEAFF.

This rearrangement joins TRBV5-1 to TRBJ2-5, with D possibly matching TRBD2 (5 bases). This CDR3 region has 15 residues. V was shortened by 0 bases and J by 4 bases, with 13 bases between the two germline ends. Per the germline V gene, CDR1 is SGHRS and CDR2 is YFSETQ. CDR3 bases: TGCGCCAGCAGCTTGGCGCCGGGATCGGGAGAGACCCAGTACTTC. Amino acids: CASSLAPGSGETQYF.

In its sample, this clonotype was seen many times. The chain recombines TRBV29-1 with TRBJ1-5; 10 positions match TRBD1. Germline trimming cut 7 bases from V and 5 bases from J; bases unmatched to any gene: 8. This CDR3 region has 14 residues. Per the germline V gene, CDR1 is SQVTM and CDR2 is ANQGSEA. CDR3 nucleotide sequence: TGCAGCGCCGTGGGACAGGGGATCGATCAGCCCCAGCATTTT. Protein product: CSAVGQGIDQPQHF.

In this sample, this clonotype turned up many times. The CDR3 DNA reads as TGTGCCAGCAGCCAAGACCCCCTAGCGGGAGTCGCAGATACGCAGTATTTT. Its protein is CASSQDPLAGVADTQYF. The chain joins TRBV14 to TRBJ2-3; 10 bases map to TRBD2. Unmatched junction bases numbered 7, after V lost 0 bases and J lost 4 bases. The CDR3 spans 17 residues. From germline, CDR1 is SGHDN and CDR2 FVKESK.

This clonotype was counted ten times or more. The rearrangement links TRBV3-1 to TRBJ2-1; weak D call: TRBD2 (5 bases). The CDR3 loop spans 13 amino acids. Per germline, CDR1 LGHDT and CDR2 YNNKEL (reference sequence). Trimming took off 3 bases at V and 7 bases at J, with 10 bases between the two ends. This chain's CDR3 is CASSHDYQNEQFF. CDR3 in DNA: TGTGCCAGCAGCCATGACTACCAAAATGAGCAGTTCTTC.

This clonotype was detected ten times or more. The chain is built from TRBV7-2 and TRBJ2-5, with D possibly being TRBD1 or TRBD2 (6 bases each). This CDR3 is 15 amino acids long. Trimming took 4 bases from V and 9 from J, leaving 21 bases between them. CDR1 is SGHTA and CDR2 is FQGNSA in the germline V gene. The CDR3: CASSYQWGQGRPQYF. The CDR3 nucleotides read TGTGCCAGCAGCTACCAATGGGGGCAGGGGAGGCCCCAGTACTTC.

This clonotype has a handful of counts. This sequence joins TRBV12-3 or TRBV12-4 and TRBJ1-2; D uncertain. The CDR3 has 14 amino acids. V dropped 3 bases and J dropped 0 bases, with 8 bases sitting between them. The CDR3 region is CASSLLGTNYGYTF. The CDR3 bases are TGTGCCAGCAGTTTGTTGGGTACTAACTATGGCTACACCTTC.

This clonotype has at least ten counts. V and J are TRBV7-2 and TRBJ2-2; D is perhaps TRBD1 or TRBD2 (5 bases each). The CDR3 totals 16 residues. Germline lookup yields CDR1 SGHTA and CDR2 FQGNSA. The ends were cut back, 3 bases at V and 0 bases at J, with 11 bases in the middle. CDR3 amino acids: CASSLAGTANTGELFF. The CDR3 coding sequence is TGTGCCAGCAGCTTGGCCGGGACGGCGAACACCGGGGAGCTGTTTTTT.

On this clonotype: A much larger clone is a single base away; this may be a read error. CDR3 sequence reads: CSARGVVGLSMSADTQYF. The CDR3 region has the DNA TGCAGTGCTAGAGGGGTCGTAGGACTCTCAATGTCGGCAGATACGCAGTATTTT. This sequence joins TRBV20-1 and TRBJ2-3, with a tentative D call TRBD2 (5 bases). Germline CDR1 DFQATT, CDR2 SNEGSKA (reference sequence). The ends were cut back, 1 base at V and 4 bases at J, with 24 bases in the middle. The CDR3 has 18 amino acids.

This clonotype was counted many times. Germline is not matched at one junction end, which may reflect a read error. V and J are TRBV7-2 and TRBJ1-2; D possibly corresponds to TRBD1 (5 bases). This CDR3 comprises 11 residues. Germline V lookup: CDR1 SGHTA, CDR2 FQGNSA. CDR3 DNA: TGTGCCAGCAGCCGAGCAACCGGGACCCTCTTC. Residues: CASSRATGTLF.

The V call is TRBV30, the J call TRBJ2-2; D is perhaps TRBD1 or TRBD2 (5 bases each). CDR1 GTSNPN and CDR2 SVGIG come from the germline V gene (reference sequence). The V gene lost 7 bases and the J gene lost 8 bases, with 14 bases spanning the gap. This CDR3 spans 12 amino acids. Here the CDR3 DNA reads TGTGCCTCTACCGGGGCGAAAGGGGAGCTGTTTTTT. Its protein is CASTGAKGELFF.

This clonotype was observed at least ten times. V is TRBV6-6 and J is TRBJ2-2; a possible D gene is TRBD2 (6 bases). V dropped 5 bases and J dropped 2 bases, with 9 bases sitting between them. The germline CDR1 and CDR2 sequences are MNHNY and SVGAGI (reference sequence). The CDR3 runs to 14 residues. The CDR3 DNA follows: TGTGCCAGCAGTCGCGGGGTTAACACCGGGGAGCTGTTTTTT. Protein sequence: CASSRGVNTGELFF.

In the case of this clonotype: The junction differs from germline at one of its ends, possibly a read error. The genes are TRBV20-1 and TRBJ1-5; 7 bases line up with TRBD1. This CDR3 comprises 13 residues. Germline-derived CDR1 and CDR2 are DFQATT and SNEGSKA (reference sequence). The CDR3 loop is CSAGETGSQPQHF. Written as DNA, the CDR3 is TGCAGTGCTGGAGAGACAGGGAGTCAGCCCCAGCATTTT.

This clonotype showed up many times. The chain combines TRBV9 with TRBJ1-1; D remains ambiguous. V lost 0 bases to trimming and J lost 4 bases, with 7 bases between them. The V gene's germline CDR1 is SGDLS and CDR2 YYNGEE. This CDR3 is built from 13 residues. CDR3 sequence (DNA): TGTGCCAGCAGCGTAGGTGGGATCACTGAAGCTTTCTTT. Translating it yields CASSVGGITEAFF.

This clonotype was observed many times. The V gene is TRBV6-6, the J gene TRBJ2-3; 7 bases line up with TRBD2. This CDR3 is 18 amino acids long. Looked up from germline, CDR1 is MNHNY and CDR2 is SVGAGI (reference sequence). V was clipped by 6 bases and J by 1 base; unmatched bases: 16. The CDR3 DNA is TGTGCCAGCAGAACCACGGCTAGCGGAACTTATCGCACAGATACGCAGTATTTT. Its protein product is CASRTTASGTYRTDTQYF.

The chain combines TRBV5-8 with TRBJ1-5; the match to TRBD1 covers 11 bases. The V gene end was trimmed by 4 bases and the J gene end by 7 bases; junction bases not matched to a gene: 13. The CDR3 runs to 17 residues. Germline CDR1 SGHTS, CDR2 YDEGEE. CDR3 sequence reads: CASSHGQGAPIRQPQHF. CDR3 DNA sequence: TGTGCCAGCAGCCACGGACAGGGGGCGCCTATTAGGCAGCCCCAGCATTTT.

This clonotype was seen at least ten times. CDR3 amino acids: CASSLAISYNEQFF. The DNA of the CDR3 is TGTGCCAGCAGCTTGGCGATTTCCTACAATGAGCAGTTCTTC. The chain joins TRBV11-2 to TRBJ2-1; D remains ambiguous. CDR1 and CDR2 from the germline V gene are SGHAT and FQNNGV. Trimming pared 3 bases from V and 1 base from J, leaving 7 bases between. This CDR3 has 14 residues.

There are many counts of this clonotype. V usage is TRBV4-1 and J usage is TRBJ2-7, with D hard to call. The V end was cut by 6 bases, the J end by 3 bases, with 15 bases between. Germline CDR1 reads MGHRA; CDR2 reads YSYEKL. The CDR3 length is 14 residues. CDR3 in amino acids: CASRMHFADYEQYF. Written as DNA, the CDR3 is TGCGCCAGCAGGATGCACTTTGCAGACTACGAGCAGTACTTC.

This clonotype was picked up a small number of times. V and J are TRBV6-2 or TRBV6-3 and TRBJ2-7, with TRBD1 as a possible D gene (5 bases). Trimming shortened V by 5 bases and J by 7 bases, and 21 bases separated the two germline ends. CDR1 MNHEY and CDR2 SVGEGT come from the germline V gene. The CDR3 extends over 15 amino acids. In DNA form, the CDR3 reads TGTGCCAGCAGTGAATGGGGCCGGACCAGTTGGGAGCAGTACTTC. Protein: CASSEWGRTSWEQYF.

This clonotype came up a few times. The rearrangement links TRBV7-3 to TRBJ1-1, with D perhaps TRBD1 (6 bases). CDR3 length equals 15 residues. In germline, CDR1 is SGHTA, CDR2 FQGTGA. The V end lost 5 bases, the J end lost 1 base, and 14 bases lay between the germline ends. CDR3 nucleotides: TGTGCCAGCAGCACCAACCGGGACAAGAACACTGAAGCTTTCTTT. It codes for CASSTNRDKNTEAFF.

This clonotype was observed many times. V and J are TRBV12-3 or TRBV12-4 and TRBJ1-4, with D perhaps TRBD1 (5 bases). Trimming left V 5 bases short and J 6 bases short, with 16 bases between. The length of the CDR3 is 15 residues. In nucleotides, the CDR3 is TGTGCCAGCAGTCACCCCGGGACGTCGGATGAAAAACTGTTTTTT. Translated, it gives CASSHPGTSDEKLFF.

This clonotype was seen at least ten times. The chain has TRBV9 and TRBJ2-2, with TRBD2 identical over 9 bases. Germline trimming cut 1 base from V and 1 base from J; bases unmatched to any gene: 8. The CDR3 contains 18 residues. Germline V gene lookup returns CDR1 SGDLS and CDR2 YYNGEE. The CDR3 reads CASSVQLRTSENTGELFF. Here the CDR3 DNA reads TGTGCCAGCAGCGTACAGCTGCGGACTAGCGAGAACACCGGGGAGCTGTTTTTT.

There are many counts of this clonotype. The chain recombines TRBV6-5 with TRBJ2-3; D is unclear. The CDR3 is made up of 14 amino acids. Trimming left V 5 bases short and J 3 bases short, with 12 bases between. Germline CDR1 MNHEY, CDR2 SVGAGI. CDR3 nucleotides: TGTGCCAGCAGTGAAAGCTTTTGGACAGATACGCAGTATTTT. Its translation is CASSESFWTDTQYF.

The V and J genes are TRBV2 and TRBJ2-7; D remains unclear. The germline V and J ends were trimmed by 6 bases and 4 bases, with 16 bases remaining between them. Germline CDR1 reads SNHLY; CDR2 reads FYNNEI. The CDR3 contains 14 residues. This CDR3 reads CASRGETVIYEQYF. Written as DNA, the CDR3 is TGTGCCAGCAGAGGAGAGACCGTCATTTACGAGCAGTACTTC.

This clonotype was seen at least ten times. The rearrangement uses TRBV28 and TRBJ2-1; 7 bases align to TRBD2. With 1 base clipped from V and 8 bases from J, the junction kept 17 bases outside the gene matches. Germline V gene sequence: CDR1 MDHEN, CDR2 SYDVKM. This CDR3 contains 18 residues. CDR3 DNA sequence: TGTGCCAGCAGTTTATCCGGATGGGAGGGCAAAAAAGTCGATGAGCAGTTCTTC. The encoded protein is CASSLSGWEGKKVDEQFF.

Ten or more counts support this clonotype. The chain uses TRBV29-1 and TRBJ2-2; 8 nucleotides agree with TRBD1. The CDR3 spans 12 residues. Germline CDR1 reads SQVTM; CDR2 reads ANQGSEA. Trimming cost V 4 bases and J 8 bases; bases outside gene matches: 3. CDR3 in DNA: TGCAGCGTTGCCAGGGGGCCGGGGGAGCTGTTTTTT. It codes for CSVARGPGELFF.